This T cell receptor (beta chain) was documented in a study of blood T cell repertoires in COVID-19. In the study overall: Whether acute or convalescent, the COVID-19 samples came from the United States, Italy and Spain. The cDNA or gDNA used as material had been derived from T cells, B-cell-depleted T cells, or PBMCs.

The CDR3 is 17 amino acids. Germline CDR1 reads SGHVS; CDR2 reads FQNEAQ. Trimming removed 6 bases from V and 5 bases from J; junction bases left unmatched: 12. As processed by the authors: Quantification of nucleated cells was approximated via reference gene primer amplification. Assay: immunoSEQ multiplex PCR; the TCRdb copy retains only in-frame clones and omits some. The V and J calls and clone size are taken from that table; D and trimming were inferred from the DNA. Of about 210,000 clones in the sample, 80% to 90% were seen once. This clone was counted a single time. The sequence was obtained from a woman aged 45 to 65 with acute or convalescent COVID-19. The V and J genes are TRBV7-8 and TRBJ2-1; TRBD2 aligns across 11 bases. Sequencing used peripheral blood. The CDR3 sequence: CASRLHPVAGGNNEQFF. The CDR3 DNA is TGTGCCAGCAGATTACACCCGGTAGCGGGAGGGAACAATGAGCAGTTCTTC.